This T cell receptor (beta chain) was sequenced during a study of cytomegalovirus exposure and HLA in healthy donors. Both 60 Vbeta primers and 13 Jbeta primers went into the PCR. Method: immunoSEQ multiplex PCR; TCRdb's copy keeps in-frame clones and lacks some. The table has about 250,000 clones, about 66% seen once. This clone appeared once. Its antigen remains unidentified. J lost 8 bases, V lost 6 bases, and 13 bases had no gene match. The CDR3 totals 15 residues. Germline-derived CDR1 and CDR2 are SNHLY and FYNNEI. Points from the study as a whole: Through in vitro validation, three CMV-associated chains were shown to be specific for CMV antigens. V- and J-gene trimming in TCR beta was tied to a missense DCLRE1C variant by an analysis performed later.

What was sequenced was PBMCs. The chain uses TRBV2 and TRBJ2-1; 7 bases are shared with TRBD2. The sequence was obtained from a female donor in good health and CMV-seronegative. The DNA of the CDR3 is TGTGCCAGCAGAAGGACTAGAGTCTTTACGCATGAGCAGTTCTTC. It yields the protein CASRRTRVFTHEQFF.